Listed below are T cell receptor beta chains from one sample, sequenced in a study of T cell responses to AZD1222 COVID-19 vaccine. Produced via immunoSEQ multiplex PCR; TCRdb's table is partial and in-frame only. Of 160,000 or so clones in the sample, about 91% were seen once. This material consisted of peripheral blood, taken on day 0 of AZD1222 vaccination. The receptors here all came from an adult in good health. Each CDR3 is given with its conserved first and last residue. A D gene is named only where the DNA matches it firmly. Rows may omit the clone size; those that give it use once, few, many or a size class.

>TRBD1|TRBJ2-7|few|TRBV28
CASSHDRDYEQYF
TGTGCCAGCAGCCACGACAGGGACTACGAGCAGTACTTC
>TRBD1|TRBJ1-4|few|TRBV11-3
CASSFDRGSEKLFF
TGTGCCAGCAGCTTTGACAGGGGAAGTGAAAAACTGTTTTTT
>TRBD1|TRBJ1-4|.|TRBV9
CASSSGTANEKLFF
TGTGCCAGCAGCAGTGGGACAGCTAATGAAAAACTGTTTTTT
>.|TRBJ2-2|.|TRBV6-6
CASSRGGARRTGELFF
TGTGCCAGCAGTCGAGGGGGGGCGAGAAGGACCGGGGAGCTGTTTTTT
>.|TRBJ1-2|.|TRBV7-2
CASSQGQSFYGYTF
TGTGCCAGCAGCCAAGGACAGAGCTTCTATGGCTACACCTTC
>TRBD2|TRBJ2-5|.|TRBV6-5
CASRVVAGAGETQYF
TGTGCCAGCAGGGTAGTAGCGGGAGCCGGGGAGACCCAGTACTTC
>.|TRBJ1-3|.|TRBV15
CATSRDRDLTGGNTIYF
TGTGCCACCAGCAGAGATAGAGACTTAACGGGTGGAAACACCATATATTTT
>TRBD1|TRBJ1-5|.|TRBV3-1/TRBV3-2
CASSDRGESNQPQHF
TGTGCCAGCAGCGACAGGGGAGAGTCGAACCAGCCCCAGCATTTT
>.|TRBJ2-2|.|TRBV6-4
CASSESPDSNTGELFF
TGTGCCAGCAGTGAAAGTCCGGACTCGAACACCGGGGAGCTGTTTTTT
>.|TRBJ2-7|.|TRBV27
CASSLLGEEGYEQYF
TGTGCCAGCAGTTTATTAGGGGAAGAGGGCTACGAGCAGTACTTC
>.|TRBJ1-1|.|TRBV7-9
CASSLSRGAGTEAFF
TGTGCCAGCAGCTTATCACGAGGGGCTGGTACTGAAGCTTTCTTT
>TRBD2|TRBJ2-3|few|TRBV7-3
CASSLAGPTDTQYF
TGTGCCAGCAGCCTAGCGGGCCCCACAGATACGCAGTATTTT
>TRBD1|TRBJ1-2|.|TRBV18
CASSPTGTGPNYGYTF
TGTGCCAGCTCGCCCACTGGGACAGGGCCTAACTATGGCTACACCTTC
>TRBD2|TRBJ2-3|.|TRBV11-2
CASSSRLAATSTDTQYF
TGTGCCAGCAGTTCACGACTAGCGGCTACTAGCACAGATACGCAGTATTTT
>.|TRBJ1-6|.|TRBV27
CASSHPGGVGESPLHF
TGTGCCAGCAGTCACCCGGGCGGGGTAGGCGAGTCACCCCTCCACTTT
>.|TRBJ1-3|.|TRBV11-2
CASNIDMSSGNTIYF
TGTGCCAGCAACATCGATATGAGCTCTGGAAACACCATATATTTT
>.|TRBJ1-3|.|TRBV12-3/TRBV12-4
CASSLGRNTIYF
TGTGCCAGCAGTTTAGGGCGGAACACCATATATTTT
>.|TRBJ2-3|.|TRBV2
CASSDRRGGDTQYF
TGTGCCAGCAGTGACCGCAGGGGTGGAGATACGCAGTATTTT
>TRBD1|TRBJ2-7|.|TRBV3-1/TRBV3-2
CASSYTGGASYEQYF
TGTGCCAGCAGTTACACAGGGGGCGCGTCCTACGAGCAGTACTTC
>.|TRBJ1-5|.|TRBV10-3
CAISEEINQPQHF
TGTGCCATCAGTGAGGAGATCAATCAGCCCCAGCATTTT
>.|TRBJ2-5|.|TRBV7-9
CASSLTSGTQETQYF
TGTGCCAGCAGCTTAACCTCCGGGACACAAGAGACCCAGTACTTC
>.|TRBJ2-1|.|TRBV11-3
CASSFRGLSSYNEQFF
TGTGCCAGCAGCTTCCGGGGCCTAAGCTCCTACAATGAGCAGTTCTTC
>TRBD2|TRBJ2-1|.|TRBV6-5
CASRTGLAGVYEQFF
TGTGCCAGCAGAACCGGACTAGCGGGAGTCTATGAGCAGTTCTTC
>.|TRBJ2-1|.|TRBV6-5
CASTDRADEQFF
TGTGCCAGCACCGACCGTGCTGATGAGCAGTTCTTC
>.|TRBJ1-2|.|TRBV18
CASSPAENYGYTF
TGTGCCAGCTCACCGGCAGAGAACTATGGCTACACCTTC
>.|TRBJ2-1|.|TRBV20-1
CSAYRFSEQFF
TGCAGTGCTTACCGCTTTAGCGAGCAGTTCTTC
>.|TRBJ1-1|.|TRBV3-1/TRBV3-2
CASSLPGGEAFF
TGTGCCAGCAGCCTCCCAGGTGGCGAAGCTTTCTTT
>.|TRBJ1-5|.|TRBV28
CASTRLHGGQPQHF
TGTGCCAGCACCCGCCTACACGGGGGGCAGCCCCAGCATTTT
>.|TRBJ1-1|.|TRBV6-5
CASSFRTGSTEAFF
TGTGCCAGCAGTTTTCGAACAGGGAGCACTGAAGCTTTCTTT
>.|TRBJ2-7|.|TRBV7-2
CASSLDSGQSSYEQYF
TGTGCCAGCAGCTTAGATTCAGGTCAAAGCTCCTACGAGCAGTACTTC
>TRBD1|TRBJ1-2|.|TRBV7-2
CASSFTGDYGYTF
TGTGCCAGCAGCTTCACAGGGGACTATGGCTACACCTTC
>.|TRBJ1-5|.|TRBV30
CAWGLLGNQPQHF
TGTGCCTGGGGCCTTTTGGGCAATCAGCCCCAGCATTTT
>.|TRBJ2-2|.|TRBV5-1
CASSSRSNTGELFF
TGCGCCAGCAGCAGTAGGTCGAACACCGGGGAGCTGTTTTTT
>.|TRBJ1-1|.|TRBV29-1
CSVEGTAYTEAFF
TGCAGCGTTGAAGGGACAGCTTACACTGAAGCTTTCTTT
>.|TRBJ1-1|.|TRBV7-3
CASSLTYGSEAFF
TGTGCCAGCAGCTTAACGTACGGGTCAGAAGCTTTCTTT
>TRBD2|TRBJ2-7|.|TRBV5-4
CASSPVTSDYEQYF
TGTGCCAGCAGCCCCGTGACTAGCGACTACGAGCAGTACTTC
>.|TRBJ1-5|.|TRBV29-1
CSVVGGEGSNQPQHF
TGCAGCGTTGTTGGGGGGGAAGGTAGCAATCAGCCCCAGCATTTT
>TRBD2|TRBJ2-7|.|TRBV5-1
CASSRTSGNYEQYF
TGCGCCAGCAGCCGCACTAGCGGGAACTACGAGCAGTACTTC
>.|TRBJ2-3|.|TRBV3-1/TRBV3-2
CASSLREPPRDTQYF
TGTGCCAGCAGCCTCCGGGAACCCCCGCGCGATACGCAGTATTTT
>.|TRBJ2-7|.|TRBV30
CAWTPLWDTSYEQYF
TGTGCCTGGACCCCCTTATGGGACACCTCCTACGAGCAGTACTTC
>.|TRBJ1-5|.|TRBV9
CASSVASNQPQHF
TGTGCCAGCAGCGTAGCTAGCAATCAGCCCCAGCATTTT
>.|TRBJ1-1|.|TRBV4-3
CASSQGPNTEAFF
TGCGCCAGCAGCCAAGGACCGAACACTGAAGCTTTCTTT
>.|TRBJ2-7|.|TRBV3-1/TRBV3-2
CASSQEPVLPYEQYF
TGTGCCAGCAGCCAAGAACCGGTCCTACCCTACGAGCAGTACTTC
>TRBD1|TRBJ1-6|.|TRBV12-3/TRBV12-4
CASRGTGGSPLHF
TGTGCCAGCAGGGGGACAGGCGGTTCACCCCTCCACTTT
>.|TRBJ1-1|.|TRBV7-3
CASSSQTGGTEAFF
TGTGCCAGCAGCTCCCAAACGGGTGGGACTGAAGCTTTCTTT
>TRBD1|TRBJ1-2|.|TRBV19
CASSFRTGTNYGYTF
TGTGCCAGTAGTTTTCGGACAGGGACTAACTATGGCTACACCTTC
>TRBD2|TRBJ2-7|.|TRBV18
CASSPSRDFLFSAGGATYEQYF
TGTGCCAGCTCACCGAGCCGGGACTTCCTCTTCTCAGCGGGAGGCGCAACCTACGAGCAGTACTTC
>TRBD1|TRBJ2-7|.|TRBV2
CASRGQSSYEQYF
TGTGCCAGCAGGGGACAGAGCTCCTACGAGCAGTACTTC
>.|TRBJ1-2|.|TRBV5-1
CASSLGGRANYGYTF
TGCGCCAGCAGCTTGGGGGGCAGGGCGAACTATGGCTACACCTTC
>.|TRBJ2-1|.|TRBV6-4
CASGDPDPQFF
TGTGCCAGCGGTGACCCGGATCCGCAGTTCTTC
>TRBD1|TRBJ2-7|.|TRBV7-2
CASSFPITGTGYEQYF
TGTGCCAGCAGCTTCCCAATCACCGGGACAGGCTACGAGCAGTACTTC
>TRBD2|TRBJ2-5|.|TRBV5-1
CASSERGGQETQYF
TGCGCCAGCAGCGAGCGGGGGGGCCAAGAGACCCAGTACTTC
>.|TRBJ2-7|.|TRBV19
CASRGDIPGRYEQYF
TGTGCCAGTAGAGGGGACATCCCAGGCCGCTACGAGCAGTACTTC
>TRBD1|TRBJ1-2|.|TRBV28
CASSQVDRGAGYTF
TGTGCCAGCAGTCAAGTGGACAGGGGGGCAGGCTACACCTTC
>.|TRBJ2-7|.|TRBV4-1
CASSQSVAWGEQYF
TGCGCCAGCAGCCAAAGCGTGGCCTGGGGCGAGCAGTACTTC
>TRBD2|TRBJ2-3|.|TRBV5-1
CASYRTTGGLSTDTQYF
TGCGCCAGCTACAGGACGACGGGAGGCCTAAGCACAGATACGCAGTATTTT
>.|TRBJ2-2|.|TRBV7-2
CASSRTPNTGELFF
TGTGCCAGCAGCCGGACACCGAACACCGGGGAGCTGTTTTTT
>.|TRBJ1-1|few|TRBV27
CASSAPPYTEAFF
TGTGCCAGCAGTGCTCCACCTTACACTGAAGCTTTCTTT